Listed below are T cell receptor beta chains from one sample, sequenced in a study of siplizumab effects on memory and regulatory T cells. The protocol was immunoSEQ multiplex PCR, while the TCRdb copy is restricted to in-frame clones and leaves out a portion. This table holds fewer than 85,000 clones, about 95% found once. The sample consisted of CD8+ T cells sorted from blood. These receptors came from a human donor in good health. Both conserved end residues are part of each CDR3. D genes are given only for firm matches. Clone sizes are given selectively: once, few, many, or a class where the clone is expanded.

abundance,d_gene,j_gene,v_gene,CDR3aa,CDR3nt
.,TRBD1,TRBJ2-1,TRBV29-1,CSVVGQLNEQFF,TGCAGCGTTGTGGGACAGCTCAATGAGCAGTTCTTC
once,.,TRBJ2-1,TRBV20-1,CSASLAKQFF,TGCAGTGCTAGTCTGGCTAAGCAGTTCTTC
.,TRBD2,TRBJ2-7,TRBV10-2,CASSDRTSGRAFVEQYF,TGCGCCAGCAGTGATCGGACTAGCGGGAGGGCCTTCGTCGAGCAGTACTTC
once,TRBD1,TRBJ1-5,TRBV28,CASSPRDSYQPQHF,TGTGCCAGCAGTCCTCGGGACAGCTATCAGCCCCAGCATTTT
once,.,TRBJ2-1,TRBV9,CASSADSPNEQFF,TGTGCCAGCAGCGCCGACTCCCCAAATGAGCAGTTCTTC
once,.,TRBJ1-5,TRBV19,CASSTLGYSNQPQHF,TGTGCCAGTAGTACCCTGGGGTATAGCAATCAGCCCCAGCATTTT
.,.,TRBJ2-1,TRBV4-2,CASSPTVSYNEQFF,TGTGCCAGCAGCCCGACAGTCTCCTACAATGAGCAGTTCTTC
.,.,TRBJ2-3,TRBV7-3,CASNGGLATDTQYF,TGTGCCAGCAACGGGGGGCTAGCAACAGATACGCAGTATTTT
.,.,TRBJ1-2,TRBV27,CASSLSGTAVGGYTF,TGTGCCAGCAGTTTATCAGGGACGGCGGTAGGCGGCTACACCTTC
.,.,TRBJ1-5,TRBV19,CASSPPATRYQPQHF,TGTGCCAGTAGTCCCCCGGCGACACGATATCAGCCCCAGCATTTT
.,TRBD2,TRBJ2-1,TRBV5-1,CASVLAGGSNNEQFF,TGCGCCAGCGTACTAGCGGGAGGATCGAACAATGAGCAGTTCTTC
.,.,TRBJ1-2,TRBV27,CASSLRINYGYTF,TGTGCCAGCAGTTTAAGAATTAACTATGGCTACACCTTC
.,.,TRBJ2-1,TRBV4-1,CASSQLTRSSYNEQFF,TGCGCCAGCAGCCAACTTACTAGGAGCTCCTACAATGAGCAGTTCTTC
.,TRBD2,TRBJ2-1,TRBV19,CASSNLAGGINEQFF,TGTGCCAGTAGTAACCTAGCGGGAGGGATCAATGAGCAGTTCTTC
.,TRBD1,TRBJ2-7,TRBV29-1,CSALLTGAASSYEQYF,TGCAGCGCCCTACTAACAGGGGCCGCATCCTCCTACGAGCAGTACTTC
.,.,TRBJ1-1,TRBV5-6,CASSLTHRIEAFF,TGTGCCAGCAGCTTGACCCACAGAATTGAAGCTTTCTTT
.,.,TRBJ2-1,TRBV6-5,CASTEGLQQFF,TGTGCCAGCACCGAGGGACTTCAACAGTTCTTC
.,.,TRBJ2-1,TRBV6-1,CASSELQVFYNEQFF,TGTGCCAGCAGTGAATTGCAGGTCTTCTACAATGAGCAGTTCTTC
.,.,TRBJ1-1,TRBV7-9,CASSLGTPTEAFF,TGTGCCAGCAGCTTGGGGACACCAACTGAAGCTTTCTTT
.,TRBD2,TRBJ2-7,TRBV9,CASSPTPGLAAYEQYF,TGTGCCAGCAGCCCAACCCCGGGACTAGCGGCCTACGAGCAGTACTTC
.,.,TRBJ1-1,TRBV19,CATQRGVNTEAFF,TGTGCCACCCAGAGGGGGGTAAACACTGAAGCTTTCTTT
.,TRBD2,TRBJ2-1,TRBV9,CASSAPSGITYNEQFF,TGTGCCAGCAGCGCCCCGAGCGGGATCACCTACAATGAGCAGTTCTTC
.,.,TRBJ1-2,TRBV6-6,CASSYDRSGYTF,TGTGCCAGCAGTTACGACCGATCCGGCTACACCTTC
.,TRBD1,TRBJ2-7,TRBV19,CASSGQVGFYEQYF,TGTGCCAGTAGTGGACAGGTCGGATTCTACGAGCAGTACTTC
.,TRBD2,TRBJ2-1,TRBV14,CASSLRGREHEQFF,TGTGCCAGCAGCCTACGCGGGAGGGAGCATGAGCAGTTCTTC
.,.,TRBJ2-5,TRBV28,CASSPGLPTETQYF,TGTGCCAGCAGTCCCGGACTGCCCACGGAGACCCAGTACTTC
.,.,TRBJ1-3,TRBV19,CASSTPGAGNTIYF,TGTGCCAGTAGTACCCCTGGGGCTGGAAACACCATATATTTT
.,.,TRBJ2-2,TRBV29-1,CSVYKSGELFF,TGCAGCGTCTACAAGTCCGGGGAGCTGTTTTTT
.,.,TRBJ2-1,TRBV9,CASSVSVNEQFF,TGTGCCAGCAGCGTTAGCGTGAATGAGCAGTTCTTC
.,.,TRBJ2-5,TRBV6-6,CASSLTGSQETQYF,TGTGCCAGCAGTCTAACAGGGTCTCAAGAGACCCAGTACTTC
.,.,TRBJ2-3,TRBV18,CASSPTIVPQGDENTQYF,TGTGCCAGCTCACCAACTATTGTCCCACAAGGGGACGAGAATACGCAGTATTTT
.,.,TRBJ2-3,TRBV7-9,CASSPNPMEDTQYF,TGTGCCAGCAGCCCTAACCCTATGGAAGATACGCAGTATTTT
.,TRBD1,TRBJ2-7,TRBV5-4,CASSLDRGVDEQYF,TGTGCCAGCAGCTTAGACAGGGGAGTCGACGAGCAGTACTTC
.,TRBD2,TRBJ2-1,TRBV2,CASSAFLGTSGREASNEQFF,TGTGCCAGCAGTGCCTTTCTTGGGACTAGCGGGAGAGAAGCCTCCAATGAGCAGTTCTTC
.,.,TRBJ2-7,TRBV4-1,CASSQNPSYEQYF,TGCGCCAGCAGCCAGAACCCCTCCTACGAGCAGTACTTC
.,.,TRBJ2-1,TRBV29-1,CSVGGNEQFF,TGCAGCGTTGGAGGGAATGAGCAGTTCTTC
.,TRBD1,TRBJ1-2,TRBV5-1,CASSLSQGAGYGYTF,TGCGCCAGCAGCTTGTCACAGGGGGCAGGATATGGCTACACCTTC
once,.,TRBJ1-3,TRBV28,CASSLSGLGDTIYF,TGTGCCAGCAGTTTATCAGGCCTGGGGGACACCATATATTTT
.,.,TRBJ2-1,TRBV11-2,CASSLVDYNEQFF,TGTGCCAGCAGCTTAGTTGATTACAATGAGCAGTTCTTC
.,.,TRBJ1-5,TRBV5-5,CASSLDDPGPGQPQHF,TGTGCCAGCAGCTTGGACGACCCAGGCCCGGGTCAGCCCCAGCATTTT
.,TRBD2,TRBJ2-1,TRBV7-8,CASSLGGLAFEQFF,TGTGCCAGCAGCTTAGGGGGACTAGCATTTGAGCAGTTCTTC
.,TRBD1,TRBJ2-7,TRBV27,CASSMGTGGINEQYF,TGTGCCAGCAGTATGGGGACAGGCGGAATCAACGAGCAGTACTTC
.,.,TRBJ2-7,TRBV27,CASSLEAGAYEQYF,TGTGCCAGCAGTTTAGAAGCGGGTGCCTACGAGCAGTACTTC
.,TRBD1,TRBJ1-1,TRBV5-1,CASSLDWAGGAWVTEAFF,TGCGCCAGCAGCTTGGACTGGGCAGGGGGCGCGTGGGTTACTGAAGCTTTCTTT
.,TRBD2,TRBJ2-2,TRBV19,CASSITSGTYTGELFF,TGTGCCAGTAGTATAACTAGCGGGACCTACACCGGGGAGCTGTTTTTT